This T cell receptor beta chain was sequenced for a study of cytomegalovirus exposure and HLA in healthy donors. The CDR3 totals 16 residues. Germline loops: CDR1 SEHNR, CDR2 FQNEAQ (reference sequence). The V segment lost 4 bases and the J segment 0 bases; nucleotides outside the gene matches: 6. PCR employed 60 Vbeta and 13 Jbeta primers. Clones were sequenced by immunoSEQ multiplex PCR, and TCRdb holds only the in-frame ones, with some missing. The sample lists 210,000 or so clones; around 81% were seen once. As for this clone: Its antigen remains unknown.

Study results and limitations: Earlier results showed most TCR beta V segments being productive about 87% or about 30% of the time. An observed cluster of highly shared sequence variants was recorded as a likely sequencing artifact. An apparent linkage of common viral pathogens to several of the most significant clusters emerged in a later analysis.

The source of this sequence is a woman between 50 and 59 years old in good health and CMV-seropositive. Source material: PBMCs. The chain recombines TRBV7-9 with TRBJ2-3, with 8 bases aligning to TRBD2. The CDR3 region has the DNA TGTGCCAGCAGCTGGACCGGGACTAGAAGCACAGATACGCAGTATTTT. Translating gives CASSWTGTRSTDTQYF.